The next 20 T cell receptor beta chains were all read from a single sample in a study of CD8+CD57+ T cells in acquired aplastic anemia. The use of genomic DNA as template underpinned the TCR beta VDJ and CDR3 profiling. MiXCR was run by TCRdb on the reads, yielding one entry per CDR3 protein. The profile shows under 200,000 distinct CDR3 sequences, around 48% of them singletons. The authors sequenced patients whose flow cytometry had shown CD8+CD57+ cell expansion. Input material: sorted CD4+, CD8+, or CD8+CD57+ T cells (not recorded which) from PBMCs. Receptors were obtained from a human donor with aplastic anemia.

This clonotype was counted between two and nine times. This chain connects TRBV11-2 to TRBJ2-3; possible D gene TRBD1, 6 bases. CDR3 length: 15 residues. The germline V gene has CDR1 SGHAT and CDR2 FQNNGV. With 4 bases removed from V and 2 bases from J, the gap between germline ends came to 13 bases. CDR3 sequence: CASSSGQRYTDTQYF. The CDR3, as DNA: TGTGCCAGCAGCTCAGGACAGAGATACACAGATACGCAGTATTTT.

There are many counts of this clonotype. The chain uses TRBV9 and TRBJ1-2; TRBD1 matches 8 bases. The CDR3 contains 14 residues. Germline V gives CDR1 SGDLS, CDR2 YYNGEE. V lost 3 bases and J lost 4; bases outside the gene matches: 5. Written as DNA, the CDR3 is TGTGCCAGCAGCGCCGGACAGGGAGGCTATGGCTACACCTTC. Its translation is CASSAGQGGYGYTF.

The count of this clonotype is one. A much larger clone lies one base from this, so it may be a read error. It is likely a read error, because the conserved phenylalanine at the end of the CDR3 is missing. This chain connects TRBV5-1 to TRBJ1-1, with 7 bases aligning to TRBD1. Trimming at V came to 2 bases and at J to 8 bases, leaving 6 bases not matched to a gene. Germline V gives CDR1 SGHRS, CDR2 YFSETQ. CDR3 length: 13 amino acids. The CDR3 bases are TGCGCCAGCAGCTTCCGGGAGACAGGGGAAGCTTTCTCT. Its protein product is CASSFRETGEAFS.

The chain joins TRBV20-1 to TRBJ2-7, with 8 nucleotides matching TRBD1. Germline trimming cut 1 base from V and 5 bases from J; bases unmatched to any gene: 4. The CDR3 is 13 residues long. The germline gives CDR1 DFQATT, CDR2 SNEGSKA (reference sequence). DNA for the CDR3: TGCAGTGCTAGAGTTAACAGGGGGAACGAGCAGTACTTC. Translated, it gives CSARVNRGNEQYF.

The chain employs TRBV12-3 or TRBV12-4 and TRBJ2-7, with TRBD2 matching over 7 bases. The CDR3 runs to 14 residues. Trimming removed 2 bases from V and 1 base from J; junction bases left unmatched: 2. The CDR3 DNA follows: TGTGCCAGCAGTTTATGGGGGGGTTCCTACGAGCAGTACTTC. Amino acid sequence: CASSLWGGSYEQYF.

This clonotype was observed many times. One end of the junction is discordant with germline, which a read error may explain. The chain links TRBV12-3 or TRBV12-4 to TRBJ2-7; D is uncertain. The CDR3 is 13 amino acids. The CDR3 is CASTLGILYEQYF. CDR3 sequence (DNA): TGTGCCAGCACTTTAGGGATCCTTTACGAGCAGTACTTC.

This clonotype was seen ten or more times. The chain combines TRBV7-2 with TRBJ2-1; D is undetermined. The CDR3 is 15 residues long. Germline V lookup: CDR1 SGHTA, CDR2 FQGNSA. V was cut by 9 bases and J by 0 bases, with 15 bases left in between. CDR3 sequence (DNA): TGTGCCAGAACCGGGCCATTGAGCTCCTACAATGAGCAGTTCTTC. This sequence encodes CARTGPLSSYNEQFF. The entire variable domain, with the rest obtained from reference TRBV7-2 and TRBJ2-1, is as follows: GAGVSQSPSNKVTEKGKDVELRCDPISGHTALYWYRQSLGQGLEFLIYFQGNSAPDKSGLPSDRFSAERTGGSVSTLTIQRTQQEDSAVYLCARTGPLSSYNEQFFGPGTRLTVL.

Comment on this clonotype: Given a much more abundant clone one base away, this may be a read error. The rearrangement joins TRBV6-5 to TRBJ2-2; no clear D gene. CDR1 and CDR2 from the germline V gene are MNHEY and SVGAGI. The V and J ends lost 2 bases and 2 bases respectively, with 6 bases between them. There are 14 residues in the CDR3. The CDR3 loop reads CASSYGINTGELFF. The CDR3 DNA is TGTGCCAGCAGTTACGGGATCAACACCGGGGAGCTGTTTTTT.

The V and J genes are TRBV24-1 and TRBJ2-1, with 10 bases fitting TRBD2. This CDR3 is built from 15 residues. Germline V gene data show CDR1 as KGHDR and CDR2 as SFDVKD. The V gene end was trimmed by 5 bases and the J gene end by 9 bases; junction bases not matched to a gene: 9. The DNA for the CDR3 is TGTGCCACCAGTGGAGCCCTAGCGGGAGCGAGTGAGCAGTTCTTC. This sequence encodes CATSGALAGASEQFF.

This chain connects TRBV2 to TRBJ1-5; D not certain. V gave up 0 bases and J gave up 4 bases, with 13 bases separating them. Germline CDR1 and CDR2: SNHLY and FYNNEI. The CDR3 length is 16 residues. DNA of the CDR3: TGTGCCAGCAGTGAAGCGCTGAGGAGTCAGAATCAGCCCCAGCATTTT. Protein product: CASSEALRSQNQPQHF.

The table lists this clonotype with many counts. The chain carries TRBV9 and TRBJ2-7; D is uncertain. Germline V gene data show CDR1 as SGDLS and CDR2 as YYNGEE. There are 14 residues in the CDR3. Trimming shortened V by 0 bases and J by 0 bases, and 7 bases separated the two germline ends. CDR3 sequence: CASSVEDSSYEQYF. CDR3 sequence (DNA): TGTGCCAGCAGCGTAGAAGACTCCTCCTACGAGCAGTACTTC.

This clonotype was detected many times. The chain recombines TRBV19 with TRBJ1-1; no reliable D call. Germline V gene data show CDR1 as LNHDA and CDR2 as SQIVND (reference sequence). CDR3 size: 14 residues. V was pared by 7 bases and J by 7 bases, with 19 bases between. CDR3 sequence reads: CASKPDGRLLEAFF. The DNA for the CDR3 is TGTGCCAGTAAGCCCGACGGGCGGCTTCTTGAAGCTTTCTTT.

This clonotype was counted at least ten times. The chain carries TRBV19 and TRBJ1-1; D is perhaps TRBD1 (5 bases). Germline CDR1 and CDR2: LNHDA and SQIVND (reference sequence). This CDR3 spans 15 amino acids. Deletions cut 3 bases from V and 0 bases from J, with 11 bases between. The CDR3 loop reads CASSIARQLNTEAFF. As DNA, the CDR3 is TGTGCCAGTAGTATTGCTCGACAGTTGAACACTGAAGCTTTCTTT. Full variable domain (missing parts from reference TRBV19 and TRBJ1-1): DGGITQSPKYLFRKEGQNVTLSCEQNLNHDAMYWYRQDPGQGLRLIYYSQIVNDFQKGDIAEGYSVSREKKESFPLTVTSAQKNPTAFYLCASSIARQLNTEAFFGQGTRLTVV.

The rearrangement links TRBV15 to TRBJ2-7; the match to TRBD2 covers 11 bases. The length of the CDR3 is 17 residues. Germline V gene data show CDR1 as LNHNV and CDR2 as YYDKDF (reference sequence). The V gene end was trimmed by 2 bases and the J gene end by 4 bases; junction bases not matched to a gene: 10. CDR3 bases: TGTGCCACCAGCAGACGACCCTCACTAGCGGGAGTTTACGAGCAGTACTTC. Its translation is CATSRRPSLAGVYEQYF.

In regard to this clonotype: A read error is possible here, since a much larger clone lies one base away. J is TRBJ1-1 and V is TRBV6-6; no firm D call. Germline V gives CDR1 MNHNY, CDR2 SVGAGI (reference sequence). V lost 5 bases and J lost 8, with 9 bases in between. The CDR3 runs 11 residues. CDR3 nucleotides: TGTGCCAGCAGTCATCCGAGGGAAGCTTTCTTT. Translation: CASSHPREAFF.

This clonotype was seen repeatedly, ten times or more. The chain recombines TRBV6-1 with TRBJ2-3; 9 nucleotides align to TRBD2. The CDR3 runs to 15 residues. In germline, CDR1 is MNHNS, CDR2 SASEGT. Trimming at V came to 6 bases and at J to 5 bases, leaving 9 bases not matched to a gene. Here the CDR3 reads CASRPSLAGQDTQYF. In nucleotides, the CDR3 is TGTGCCAGCAGGCCATCCCTAGCGGGACAAGATACGCAGTATTTT.

This clonotype was detected many times. The J gene is TRBJ2-5, the V gene TRBV6-5, with TRBD1 as a possible D gene (5 bases). Trimming removed 2 bases from V and 3 bases from J, with 7 bases in between. Germline V gene lookup returns CDR1 MNHEY and CDR2 SVGAGI. This CDR3 region has 13 residues. The CDR3 sequence: CASSYIREETQYF. CDR3 DNA sequence: TGTGCCAGCAGTTACATCAGGGAAGAGACCCAGTACTTC.

This clonotype was picked up a small number of times. The chain has TRBV25-1 and TRBJ1-2; 7 bases fit TRBD1. Per germline, CDR1 MGHDK and CDR2 SYGVNS. The V gene end was trimmed by 5 bases and the J gene end by 3 bases; junction bases not matched to a gene: 15. This CDR3 spans 17 amino acids. CDR3 residues: CASSPAPGPRGDYGYTF. CDR3 in DNA: TGTGCCAGCAGTCCCGCCCCGGGACCCAGGGGGGACTATGGCTACACCTTC.

With respect to this clonotype: Possible read error: a much larger clone is one base away. The J gene is TRBJ1-4, the V gene TRBV11-1; unclear D gene. The germline CDR1 and CDR2 sequences are SGHAT and FQDESV (reference sequence). The CDR3 runs 16 residues. V was clipped by 1 base and J by 4 bases, with 13 bases between them. The CDR3 reads CASSLGSQDLNEKLFF. CDR3 DNA: TGTGCCAGCAGCTTAGGTTCCCAGGACCTTAATGAAAAACTGTTTTTT.

This sequence joins TRBV6-5 and TRBJ1-5, with 8 bases fitting TRBD1. CDR3 size: 15 residues. Germline loops: CDR1 MNHEY, CDR2 SVGAGI. Trimming cost V 2 bases and J 5 bases; bases outside gene matches: 5. The CDR3 loop reads CASSYRQGRDQPQHF. As DNA, the CDR3 is TGTGCCAGCAGTTACCGACAGGGGAGGGATCAGCCCCAGCATTTT.